The 5 T cell receptor beta chains given below trace back to one sample, sequenced in a study of technical replicates of blood from four donors. Clones were read by immunoSEQ multiplex PCR, and TCRdb kept only the in-frame ones, dropping some. This table has about 84,000 clones, around 97% appearing once. The source material was T cells isolated from PBMCs. Source of these receptors: a human donor in good health.

This clone was seen only once. V and J are TRBV9 and TRBJ2-2; D call uncertain. Germline CDR1 and CDR2: SGDLS and YYNGEE. Trimming stripped 0 bases from V and 0 bases from J, with 3 bases between. This CDR3 region has 14 residues. In DNA form, the CDR3 reads TGTGCCAGCAGCGTAGGAGCGAACACCGGGGAGCTGTTTTTT. This translates into CASSVGANTGELFF.

This chain uses TRBV5-6 with TRBJ2-5, with 9 positions matching TRBD2. V shed 4 bases and J 2 bases; nucleotides not matched to a gene: 6. The CDR3 extends over 15 amino acids. Germline V gives CDR1 SGHDT, CDR2 YYEEEE. The CDR3 region is CASSPLAGVQETQYF. The CDR3 DNA follows: TGTGCCAGCAGCCCATTAGCGGGGGTTCAAGAGACCCAGTACTTC.

The V gene is TRBV5-1, the J gene TRBJ2-3, with 10 bases matching TRBD2. The germline gives CDR1 SGHRS, CDR2 YFSETQ. J gave up 3 bases and V 3 bases, and 10 bases lay outside the gene matches. The CDR3 loop spans 17 amino acids. The CDR3 DNA sequence: TGCGCCAGCAGCTCCACAATAGCGGGAGGTCGGACAGATACGCAGTATTTT. It specifies CASSSTIAGGRTDTQYF.

J is TRBJ1-5 and V is TRBV6-1; D is unclear. Trimming took off 0 bases at V and 5 bases at J, with 11 bases between the two ends. There are 15 residues in the CDR3. Germline V lookup: CDR1 MNHNS, CDR2 SASEGT. CDR3 in amino acids: CASSEAGTADQPQHF. In nucleotides, the CDR3 is TGTGCCAGCAGTGAAGCCGGCACAGCGGATCAGCCCCAGCATTTT.

The V and J genes are TRBV5-1 and TRBJ1-1; D not certain. V lost 6 bases, J lost 1 base, and 13 bases lay in between. The germline V gene has CDR1 SGHRS and CDR2 YFSETQ. The CDR3 loop spans 14 amino acids. The CDR3 loop is CASIEGPRNTEAFF. CDR3 DNA sequence: TGCGCCAGCATAGAGGGTCCAAGGAACACTGAAGCTTTCTTT.